This T cell receptor beta chain was identified during a study of graft-versus-host responses after intestinal transplantation. Overall study: For around three years after anti-thymocyte globulin induction, all recipients took tacrolimus and steroids.

Using immunoSEQ multiplex PCR, the repertoire was profiled, and TCRdb retains in-frame clones only, with some absent. The data show about 86,000 clones, roughly 80% seen once. Broader study findings: GvH clones were found in recipient marrow; some appeared first in ileum or blood.

This CDR3 contains 14 residues. With V trimmed by 5 bases and J by 1 base, 0 bases remained unmatched. Germline-derived CDR1 and CDR2 are SNHLY and FYNNEI. With regard to this clone: The target antigen is unknown.

The sample consisted of unstimulated CD8+ T cells sorted from spleen or lymph node cells, taken before intestinal transplant. The chain employs TRBV2 and TRBJ1-4, with TRBD1 identical over 8 bases. This TCR was sampled from a human donor who received an intestinal transplant. The CDR3 is CASSTGGTNEKLFF. CDR3 nucleotide sequence: TGTGCCAGCAGTACAGGGGGAACTAATGAAAAACTGTTTTTT.